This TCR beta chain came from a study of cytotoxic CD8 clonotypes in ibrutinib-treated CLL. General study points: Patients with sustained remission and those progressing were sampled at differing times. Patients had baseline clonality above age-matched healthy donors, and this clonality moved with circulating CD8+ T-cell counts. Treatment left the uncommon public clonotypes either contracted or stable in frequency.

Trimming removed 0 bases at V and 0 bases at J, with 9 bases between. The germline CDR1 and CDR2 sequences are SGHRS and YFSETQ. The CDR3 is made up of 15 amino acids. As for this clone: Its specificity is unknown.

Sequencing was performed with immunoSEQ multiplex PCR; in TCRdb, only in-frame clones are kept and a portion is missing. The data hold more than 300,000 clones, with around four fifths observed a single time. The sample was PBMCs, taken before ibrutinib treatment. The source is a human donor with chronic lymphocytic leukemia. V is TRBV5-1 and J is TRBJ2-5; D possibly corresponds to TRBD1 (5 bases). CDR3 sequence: CASSLVGANQETQYF. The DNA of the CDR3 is TGCGCCAGCAGCTTGGTAGGGGCTAACCAAGAGACCCAGTACTTC.